One T cell receptor (beta chain) is described in this entry. This specimen belongs to a study of OX40 agonist ivuxolimab in advanced cancers. TCRdb's copy holds only in-frame clones and misses some; the assay was immunoSEQ multiplex PCR. This sample has fewer than 90,000 clones, with around nine tenths found just once. This sequence originates from an adult with an advanced solid tumor such as melanoma, head and neck, liver or kidney cancer. Sample: CD4+ or CD8+ T cells sorted from blood, taken in a trial of the OX40 agonist ivuxolimab.

The CDR3, as DNA: TGTGCCACCAGCACGAGACAGGGGAGGGAAAAACTGTTTTTT. It translates to CATSTRQGREKLFF. The chain has TRBV15 and TRBJ1-4; TRBD1 agrees at 8 bases. V was pared by 4 bases and J by 8 bases, with 6 bases of the junction left unmatched. CDR1 is LNHNV and CDR2 is YYDKDF in the germline V gene (reference sequence). This CDR3 is built from 14 residues.